This T cell receptor beta chain was sequenced in a study of prognosis after radiotherapy for stage I lung cancer. Study summary: The period between April 2018 and early 2019 saw the enrollment of stage I non-small cell lung cancer patients. Adenocarcinoma occurred in eleven to twelve patients and squamous cell carcinoma in over five. As radiotherapy, SBRT was administered in 3 to 5 fractions with a biologically effective dose of at least 100 Gy.

Patients were all node-negative on CT and PET/CT, lacking prior chemotherapy, radiotherapy or other malignancies. With V trimmed by 0 bases and J by 5 bases, 4 bases remained unmatched. This CDR3 comprises 16 residues. Germline V gives CDR1 LGHNA, CDR2 YNFKEQ. The TCR beta CDR3 region was amplified from genomic DNA, with two rounds of multiplex PCR being used for the amplification. Each TRBV and TRBJ gene had its own primer in the first PCR round. One entry per CDR3 protein results from TCRdb running MiXCR on the multiplex PCR reads. The sample has approximately 41,000 distinct CDR3 sequences, 24% seen once. This clonotype was observed many times.

The sequence came from a donor of 50 years or more with non-small cell lung cancer. The chain is built from TRBV4-2 and TRBJ2-7; 13 bases match TRBD2. The material was PBMCs, obtained before or after stereotactic body radiation therapy (not recorded which). CDR3 loop: CASSQEGLAGFDEQYF. For the CDR3, the DNA is TGTGCCAGCAGCCAAGAGGGACTAGCGGGATTTGACGAGCAGTACTTC.